This passage covers 25 T cell receptor beta chains from one sample sequenced in a study of neurological immune-mediated disorders. One entry per CDR3 protein, called by TCRdb with MiXCR from the 5' RACE reads. The table has 81,000 or so distinct CDR3 sequences, about 5% seen once. The sample taken for sequencing was PBMCs. All receptors come from a woman in her thirties with multiple sclerosis.

This clonotype showed up many times. This sequence joins TRBV18 and TRBJ1-4; D perhaps matches TRBD1 (6 bases). The CDR3 sequence is 14 residues long. Between the trimmed V and J ends, which lost 4 bases and 3 bases, there was a span of 9 bases. Germline V gene sequence: CDR1 KGHSH, CDR2 LQKENI. CDR3 DNA sequence: TGTGCCAGCTCACTTGGGACATCTAATGAAAAACTGTTTTTT. Translation gives CASSLGTSNEKLFF.

This clonotype was seen ten or more times. The V gene is TRBV20-1, the J gene TRBJ2-2; D might be TRBD1 (5 bases). The CDR3 is 13 amino acids. CDR1 and CDR2 from the germline V gene are DFQATT and SNEGSKA (reference sequence). V was shortened by 4 bases and J by 2 bases, with 8 bases between the two germline ends. CDR3 nucleotides: TGCAGTGCTATGCAGGGAAACACCGGGGAGCTGTTTTTT. It yields the protein CSAMQGNTGELFF.

This clonotype was seen more than once but under ten times. J is TRBJ1-4 and V is TRBV10-2, with TRBD1 as a possible D gene (5 bases). V was cut by 8 bases and J by 4 bases, with 20 bases left in between. The CDR3 is 16 residues long. Germline assignment: CDR1 WSHSY and CDR2 SAAADI. The CDR3 bases are TGCGCCAGCGGACCCAGGGAAGTGGGGATTAATGAAAAACTGTTTTTT. Translating gives CASGPREVGINEKLFF.

The sample holds many counts of this clonotype. V gene TRBV5-1 combines with J gene TRBJ2-2; weak D call: TRBD1 (5 bases). The CDR3 loop spans 16 amino acids. Germline-derived CDR1 and CDR2 are SGHRS and YFSETQ. Trimming removed 6 bases at V and 3 bases at J, with 18 bases between. Here the CDR3 DNA reads TGCGCCAGCAAACTTGATTTTGGGGCATACACCGGGGAGCTGTTTTTT. Translation gives CASKLDFGAYTGELFF.

The chain couples TRBV5-1 to TRBJ2-3; D tentatively reads TRBD1 or TRBD2 (6 bases each). Trimming shortened V by 1 base and J by 2 bases, and 11 bases separated the two germline ends. Germline lookup yields CDR1 SGHRS and CDR2 YFSETQ. There are 15 residues in the CDR3. Here the CDR3 reads CASSLPGALTDTQYF. The CDR3 DNA reads as TGCGCCAGCAGCTTGCCGGGGGCGCTCACAGATACGCAGTATTTT. Full variable domain (outside the CDR3, taken from reference TRBV5-1 and TRBJ2-3): KAGVTQTPRYLIKTRGQQVTLSCSPISGHRSVSWYQQTPGQGLQFLFEYFSETQRNKGNFPGRFSGRQFSNSRSEMNVSTLELGDSALYLCASSLPGALTDTQYFGPGTRLTVL.

This clonotype showed up many times. The genes are TRBV9 and TRBJ1-2, with D hard to call. The germline gives CDR1 SGDLS, CDR2 YYNGEE. The V gene lost 0 bases and the J gene lost 3 bases, with 9 bases spanning the gap. CDR3 length: 14 residues. The chain's CDR3 is CASSVDQQHYGYTF. Written as DNA, the CDR3 is TGTGCCAGCAGCGTAGATCAGCAACACTATGGCTACACCTTC.

The chain recombines TRBV19 with TRBJ1-4; D may be TRBD1 (5 bases). There are 15 residues in the CDR3. Looked up from germline, CDR1 is LNHDA and CDR2 is SQIVND (reference sequence). Trimming stripped 6 bases from V and 0 bases from J, with 11 bases between. The CDR3 DNA is TGTGCCAGTAGACCGGGGGGAGCAACTAATGAAAAACTGTTTTTT. The encoded protein is CASRPGGATNEKLFF.

This clonotype occurred many times. The rearrangement links TRBV20-1 to TRBJ1-6, with 9 bases identical to TRBD1. The V segment lost 2 bases and the J segment 9 bases; nucleotides outside the gene matches: 11. The CDR3 sequence is 16 residues long. Germline V lookup: CDR1 DFQATT, CDR2 SNEGSKA (reference sequence). The CDR3 is CSARPDRGFMGSPLHF. As DNA, the CDR3 is TGCAGTGCTAGACCGGACAGGGGATTTATGGGTTCACCCCTCCACTTT.

There are many counts of this clonotype. The J gene is TRBJ2-2, the V gene TRBV28; 9 bases are shared with TRBD2. The germline V gene encodes CDR1 MDHEN and CDR2 SYDVKM. The V gene end was trimmed by 2 bases and the J gene end by 3 bases; junction bases not matched to a gene: 4. The CDR3 is 16 amino acids. The CDR3 DNA sequence: TGTGCCAGCAGTTTAAGGGGACTAGCCGACACCGGGGAGCTGTTTTTT. Translation gives CASSLRGLADTGELFF.

This clonotype was recorded at least ten times. The CDR3 region is CASSLASIYEQYF. The CDR3 bases are TGTGCCAGCAGTTTAGCTAGCATCTACGAGCAGTACTTC. This chain uses TRBV12-3 or TRBV12-4 with TRBJ2-7; no firm D call. The germline V and J ends were trimmed by 0 bases and 3 bases, with 6 bases remaining between them. CDR3 length equals 13 residues.

The chain has TRBV6-1 and TRBJ2-5; TRBD1 is a possible D gene (6 bases). CDR1 and CDR2 (germline): MNHNS, SASEGT. The CDR3 length is 15 residues. With 7 bases removed from V and 3 bases from J, the gap between germline ends came to 18 bases. CDR3 DNA sequence: TGTGCCAGCACAGCGGCGGCAGGGGAGAAAGAGACCCAGTACTTC. Its protein product is CASTAAAGEKETQYF.

The chain links TRBV12-3 or TRBV12-4 to TRBJ2-5; TRBD2 might be the D (5 bases). The length of the CDR3 is 14 residues. V was pared by 5 bases and J by 2 bases, with 12 bases between. The CDR3 sequence: CASSPGLLQETQYF. The CDR3 region has the DNA TGTGCCAGCAGTCCCGGACTGCTACAAGAGACCCAGTACTTC.

This clonotype was seen ten or more times. This chain uses TRBV10-3 with TRBJ1-1; D is undetermined. The CDR3 is 16 residues long. Germline-derived CDR1 and CDR2 are ENHRY and SYGVKD. V lost 0 bases and J lost 2, with 13 bases in between. The CDR3 protein is CAISESLGAGNTEAFF. Written as DNA, the CDR3 is TGTGCCATCAGTGAGTCGCTTGGAGCAGGCAACACTGAAGCTTTCTTT.

This clonotype was recorded a few times. CDR3 protein: CSAIYREVREQYF. The CDR3 nucleotides are TGCAGTGCTATCTACAGGGAAGTGCGAGAGCAGTACTTC. The chain uses TRBV20-1 and TRBJ2-7; D possibly corresponds to TRBD1 (6 bases). With 4 bases removed from V and 7 bases from J, the gap between germline ends came to 17 bases. CDR1 and CDR2 (germline): DFQATT, SNEGSKA (reference sequence). The CDR3 runs 13 residues.

This clonotype was counted a few times. The V call is TRBV27, the J call TRBJ1-5; D is undetermined. Germline V CDR1 and CDR2: MNHEY, SMNVEV (reference sequence). V lost 3 bases and J lost 1, with 7 bases in between. The CDR3 has 14 amino acids. CDR3 DNA sequence: TGTGCCAGCAGTTTTATTGGGAGCAATCAGCCCCAGCATTTT. It codes for CASSFIGSNQPQHF.

On this clonotype: A read error may account for a junction end that differs from germline. The V call is TRBV7-7, the J call TRBJ2-2; tentative D call: TRBD2 (5 bases). This CDR3 is 15 amino acids long. In germline, CDR1 is SSHAT, CDR2 FNYEAQ (reference sequence). CDR3 residues: CASSLSGANTGELLF. CDR3 bases: TGTGCCAGCAGCTTGAGCGGCGCGAACACCGGGGAGCTGCTTTTT.

This clonotype was counted only a few times. J is TRBJ1-4 and V is TRBV5-1; 8 bases fit TRBD1. CDR1 SGHRS and CDR2 YFSETQ come from the germline V gene. There are 20 residues in the CDR3. V lost 4 bases to trimming and J lost 0 bases; unmatched junction nucleotides: 17. The DNA for the CDR3 is TGCGCCAGCAGCCCCCCACTAGCCGGGACAGGCTCCTCAACTAATGAAAAACTGTTTTTT. Residues: CASSPPLAGTGSSTNEKLFF. The complete variable domain, with remaining parts taken from reference TRBV5-1 and TRBJ1-4, reads KAGVTQTPRYLIKTRGQQVTLSCSPISGHRSVSWYQQTPGQGLQFLFEYFSETQRNKGNFPGRFSGRQFSNSRSEMNVSTLELGDSALYLCASSPPLAGTGSSTNEKLFFGSGTQLSVL.

In its sample, this clonotype was seen a few times. This chain links TRBV5-1 with TRBJ2-2, with TRBD1 as a possible D gene (6 bases). The V and J ends lost 3 bases and 4 bases respectively, with 10 bases between them. The germline V gene encodes CDR1 SGHRS and CDR2 YFSETQ. The CDR3 contains 14 residues. The CDR3 nucleotides read TGCGCCAGCAGCTCGCTACAGGGCACCGGGGAGCTGTTTTTT. It yields the protein CASSSLQGTGELFF.

V is TRBV20-1 and J is TRBJ2-1; D remains unclear. V lost 0 bases and J 0 bases, leaving 9 bases between the germline ends. Germline CDR1 DFQATT, CDR2 SNEGSKA (reference sequence). CDR3 length equals 15 residues. CDR3 in amino acids: CSARDVSSSYNEQFF. The CDR3 nucleotides are TGCAGTGCTAGAGACGTCTCTAGCTCCTACAATGAGCAGTTCTTC.

This clonotype was seen many times. J is TRBJ1-4 and V is TRBV6-6; no definite D call. Trimming left V 6 bases short and J 6 bases short, with 8 bases between. Germline V gene sequence: CDR1 MNHNY, CDR2 SVGAGI (reference sequence). This CDR3 region has 12 residues. The CDR3 nucleotides read TGTGCCAGCAGGTCCTATGATGAAAAACTGTTTTTT. Amino acid sequence: CASRSYDEKLFF.

This chain links TRBV20-1 with TRBJ2-2; TRBD1 or TRBD2 may be the D gene (5 bases each). There are 16 residues in the CDR3. The germline gives CDR1 DFQATT, CDR2 SNEGSKA (reference sequence). V lost 6 bases, J lost 6 bases, and 23 bases lay in between. DNA for the CDR3: TGCAGTGCCCTTATACCCGGGACGGCTCCAGCCGGGGAGCTGTTTTTT. Its protein product is CSALIPGTAPAGELFF.

This clonotype was counted many times. This chain uses TRBV4-1 with TRBJ2-1; weak D call: TRBD1 (6 bases). CDR1 is MGHRA and CDR2 is YSYEKL in the germline V gene. The germline V and J ends were trimmed by 2 bases and 7 bases, with 15 bases remaining between them. The CDR3 is 15 residues long. CDR3 nucleotide sequence: TGCGCCAGCAGCCAACTAGCACAGGGCTGGAATGAGCAGTTCTTC. It encodes CASSQLAQGWNEQFF.

This clonotype was counted many times. The genes are TRBV12-3 or TRBV12-4 and TRBJ2-7; the D is unclear. CDR3 size: 13 residues. The V gene lost 3 bases and the J gene lost 7 bases, with 13 bases spanning the gap. The CDR3 nucleotides read TGTGCCAGCAGTTTTTCACCATCCTCGGAGCAGTACTTC. Amino acid sequence: CASSFSPSSEQYF.

In this sample, this clonotype turned up many times. One junction end disagrees with the germline gene, perhaps due to a read error. The V gene is TRBV6-1, the J gene TRBJ2-4, with D possibly being TRBD1 (6 bases). The CDR3 contains 13 residues. The germline CDR1 and CDR2 sequences are MNHNS and SASEGT. CDR3 region: CASRDRSDGTKRF. The CDR3 DNA reads TGTGCCAGCAGAGACAGGTCGGACGGCACGAAAAGGTTC.

This clonotype occurred many times. The chain recombines TRBV25-1 with TRBJ2-2; either TRBD1 or TRBD2 may fit D (5 bases each). Germline CDR1 reads MGHDK; CDR2 reads SYGVNS. V was trimmed by 3 bases and J by 4 bases, leaving 12 bases between them. CDR3 length: 15 residues. In DNA, the CDR3 is TGTGCCAGCAGTGACCCGGGACGGTCCACCGGGGAGCTGTTTTTT. This sequence encodes CASSDPGRSTGELFF.